This passage covers 30 T cell receptor beta chains from one sample sequenced in a study of blood T cell repertoires in COVID-19 (dated by TCRdb to 2018 to 2020). Receptor libraries were prepared by the immunoSEQ multiplex PCR assay. Drawn from immuneACCESS, this table holds only the in-frame rearrangements with V and J called that TCRdb kept. Clones are partly lost; checked studies trace under half to an unresolved V gene and leave the rest unexplained. The sample records around 72,000 clones, 70% to 90% of which are singletons. In total, the top ten clones hold roughly a tenth of the sample. The source material was peripheral blood. Receptor source: a man aged 70 or older with active or convalescent COVID-19.

This sequence joins TRBV6-5 and TRBJ1-4; TRBD1 aligns across 7 bases. V lost 6 bases, J lost 8 bases, and 12 bases stayed unmatched. Germline V gives CDR1 MNHEY, CDR2 SVGAGI. The CDR3 runs 15 residues. CDR3: CASRRSTGPGEKLFF. In DNA, the CDR3 is TGTGCCAGCAGACGATCGACAGGGCCAGGCGAAAAACTGTTTTTT.

The CDR3 DNA follows: TGTGCCAGCAGTTACCCTCCTACCCTCCACTTT. Its translation: CASSYPPTLHF. This chain links TRBV6-6 with TRBJ1-6; no clear D gene. Germline CDR1 MNHNY, CDR2 SVGAGI (reference sequence). The CDR3 sequence is 11 residues long. The V end lost 2 bases, the J end lost 14 bases, and 7 bases lay between the germline ends.

This chain links TRBV9 with TRBJ1-1; 10 bases match TRBD1. Germline assignment: CDR1 SGDLS and CDR2 YYNGEE. The CDR3 is 14 residues long. V was clipped by 3 bases and J by 4 bases; unmatched bases: 3. The CDR3, as DNA: TGTGCCAGCAGCGCGGGACAGGGGCCCACTGAAGCTTTCTTT. Translation: CASSAGQGPTEAFF.

The chain recombines TRBV18 with TRBJ1-2; D is ambiguous. The CDR3 sequence is 15 residues long. Germline CDR1 KGHSH, CDR2 LQKENI. The V end was cut by 3 bases, the J end by 3 bases, with 14 bases between. CDR3 DNA: TGTGCCAGCTCACCTCAAGAGGGCCCCTACTATGGCTACACCTTC. As protein: CASSPQEGPYYGYTF.

J is TRBJ2-1 and V is TRBV7-2; 7 bases agree with TRBD2. CDR1 is SGHTA, CDR2 FQGNSA, per germline. The CDR3 covers 15 residues. Trimming at V came to 3 bases and at J to 6 bases, leaving 8 bases not matched to a gene. The CDR3 loop reads CASSFTGTMGNEQFF. CDR3 coding DNA: TGTGCCAGCAGCTTTACCGGGACTATGGGCAATGAGCAGTTCTTC.

V usage is TRBV19 and J usage is TRBJ2-5; TRBD1 aligns across 7 bases. Germline loops: CDR1 LNHDA, CDR2 SQIVND (reference sequence). With V trimmed by 6 bases and J by 2 bases, 9 bases remained unmatched. The CDR3 totals 15 residues. The CDR3 bases are TGTGCCAGTAGCCCATTACAGGGGTGGCAAGAGACCCAGTACTTC. Protein: CASSPLQGWQETQYF. Filled out from reference TRBV19 and TRBJ2-5, the complete variable domain reads DGGITQSPKYLFRKEGQNVTLSCEQNLNHDAMYWYRQDPGQGLRLIYYSQIVNDFQKGDIAEGYSVSREKKESFPLTVTSAQKNPTAFYLCASSPLQGWQETQYFGPGTRLLVL.

This chain links TRBV19 with TRBJ1-1; D gene unclear. From germline, CDR1 is LNHDA and CDR2 SQIVND (reference sequence). This CDR3 region has 14 residues. V was shortened by 5 bases and J by 0 bases, with 10 bases between the two germline ends. This CDR3 is CASSEQTMNTEAFF. The CDR3 DNA reads TGTGCCAGTAGTGAACAGACTATGAACACTGAAGCTTTCTTT.

This sequence joins TRBV19 and TRBJ1-1, with TRBD1 matching over 9 bases. V lost 6 bases, J lost 0 bases, and 2 bases stayed unmatched. The CDR3 has 14 amino acids. Per germline, CDR1 LNHDA and CDR2 SQIVND (reference sequence). CDR3 loop: CASSGQGMNTEAFF. DNA of the CDR3: TGTGCCAGTAGCGGACAGGGGATGAACACTGAAGCTTTCTTT.

DNA for the CDR3: TGCAGCGTTGTTTACAGGCTGAACACTGAAGCTTTCTTT. This sequence encodes CSVVYRLNTEAFF. The chain is built from TRBV29-1 and TRBJ1-1; D possibly corresponds to TRBD1 (5 bases). Deletions cut 4 bases from V and 0 bases from J, with 9 bases between. The CDR3 length is 13 residues. CDR1 and CDR2 from the germline V gene are SQVTM and ANQGSEA.

This chain joins TRBV14 and TRBJ2-1; D possibly corresponds to TRBD2 (6 bases). The V gene's germline CDR1 is SGHDN and CDR2 FVKESK. V lost 4 bases to trimming and J lost 7 bases, with 20 bases between them. The CDR3 is 16 amino acids. CDR3: CASSPLRGGKGNEQFF. In DNA form, the CDR3 reads TGTGCCAGCAGCCCTCTTAGGGGCGGGAAAGGAAATGAGCAGTTCTTC. The full variable domain, completed using reference TRBV14 and TRBJ2-1, is EAGVTQFPSHSVIEKGQTVTLRCDPISGHDNLYWYRRVMGKEIKFLLHFVKESKQDESGMPNNRFLAERTGGTYSTLKVQPAELEDSGVYFCASSPLRGGKGNEQFFGPGTRLTVL.

V usage is TRBV29-1 and J usage is TRBJ2-1; TRBD2 matches at 9 bases. V lost 4 bases and J lost 5; bases outside the gene matches: 3. From germline, CDR1 is SQVTM and CDR2 ANQGSEA. The CDR3 runs to 13 residues. The CDR3 DNA reads TGCAGCGTTGGGACTAGCGCCCACAATGAGCAGTTCTTC. Its translation is CSVGTSAHNEQFF.

The V call is TRBV6-1, the J call TRBJ1-1, with 7 bases identical to TRBD1. Germline values: CDR1 MNHNS, CDR2 SASEGT. The CDR3 contains 12 residues. J was trimmed by 10 bases and V by 3 bases; bases with no gene match: 5. The CDR3 region is CASSDTRGLAFF. CDR3 in DNA: TGTGCCAGCAGTGATACAAGGGGGCTAGCTTTCTTT.

The V and J genes are TRBV20-1 and TRBJ2-3; 9 bases match TRBD2. The germline gives CDR1 DFQATT, CDR2 SNEGSKA (reference sequence). J lost 2 bases, V lost 3 bases, and 6 bases had no gene match. The CDR3 length is 15 residues. CDR3 amino acids: CSASSGRDYTDTQYF. The CDR3 region has the DNA TGCAGTGCTAGTAGCGGGAGAGATTACACAGATACGCAGTATTTT.

This clone appeared a single time. The chain uses TRBV10-3 and TRBJ1-2, with D uncertain. Trimming took 3 bases from V and 8 from J, leaving 13 bases between them. The germline CDR1 and CDR2 sequences are ENHRY and SYGVKD. CDR3 length: 13 amino acids. DNA for the CDR3: TGTGCCATCAGTGACCGGTCACCCGGGGGCTACACCTTC. As protein: CAISDRSPGGYTF.

The genes are TRBV19 and TRBJ2-1, with a tentative D call TRBD2 (6 bases). The CDR3 is 12 residues long. CDR1 and CDR2 (germline): LNHDA, SQIVND (reference sequence). V was shortened by 9 bases and J by 8 bases, with 14 bases between the two germline ends. The CDR3 DNA sequence: TGTGCCAGCGGGAGTGGCCCCGATGAGCAGTTCTTC. The encoded protein is CASGSGPDEQFF.

The J gene is TRBJ1-2, the V gene TRBV28, with D tentatively TRBD1 (6 bases). The CDR3 has 14 residues. Germline CDR1 MDHEN, CDR2 SYDVKM. V was shortened by 6 bases and J by 0 bases, with 11 bases between the two germline ends. In DNA form, the CDR3 reads TGTGCCAGCAGCACGCGGACAGCTAACTATGGCTACACCTTC. Amino acid sequence: CASSTRTANYGYTF.

The genes are TRBV30 and TRBJ2-3, with TRBD2 matching over 14 bases. This CDR3 is 14 amino acids long. V gave up 5 bases and J gave up 7 bases; unmatched junction bases: 5. Germline loops: CDR1 GTSNPN, CDR2 SVGIG (reference sequence). CDR3: CAWQRTSGRNTQYF. The CDR3 DNA is TGTGCCTGGCAACGGACTAGCGGGAGGAATACGCAGTATTTT.

CDR3: CASKGTGWCWETQYF. DNA of the CDR3: TGTGCCAGTAAGGGGACAGGGTGGTGTTGGGAGACCCAGTACTTC. This chain connects TRBV21-1 to TRBJ2-5; the D segment call TRBD1 is taken from the table without a DNA check. TRBV21-1 is noted as a pseudogene. This CDR3 is built from 15 residues.

CDR3 DNA: TGTGCCAGCAGTGAAGGGGACAGGGCGAACACTGAAGCTTTCTTT. Protein product: CASSEGDRANTEAFF. The chain couples TRBV2 to TRBJ1-1; 9 nucleotides match TRBD1. CDR1 is SNHLY and CDR2 is FYNNEI in the germline V gene. The trim removed 1 base at V and 1 base at J, leaving 1 base unmatched. The CDR3 has 15 amino acids.

The CDR3 region has the DNA TGTGCCAACTTAGCGGAAGGGATCGCGCGGGAGCAGTTCTTC. It codes for CANLAEGIAREQFF. The chain has TRBV19 and TRBJ2-1, with D possibly being TRBD2 (6 bases). The germline CDR1 and CDR2 sequences are LNHDA and SQIVND (reference sequence). CDR3 length: 14 residues. V lost 10 bases and J lost 10, with 23 bases in between.

The chain carries TRBV5-6 and TRBJ2-7, with a possible D match to TRBD1 (6 bases). This CDR3 is built from 15 residues. The V gene lost 4 bases and the J gene lost 5 bases, with 19 bases spanning the gap. Germline-derived CDR1 and CDR2 are SGHDT and YYEEEE. The DNA for the CDR3 is TGTGCCAGCAGCCCCCTCGACAGGAATCGGAACGAGCAGTACTTC. Protein sequence: CASSPLDRNRNEQYF.

This sequence joins TRBV27 and TRBJ1-2, with D tentatively TRBD1 (6 bases). Trimming removed 4 bases from V and 4 bases from J, with 16 bases in between. Germline V gene data show CDR1 as MNHEY and CDR2 as SMNVEV (reference sequence). The CDR3 is 15 residues long. The CDR3 DNA reads as TGTGCCAGCAGTTCATCGCAGGGGCTACCCTATGGCTACACCTTC. Residues: CASSSSQGLPYGYTF.

The rearrangement joins TRBV18 to TRBJ2-3, with 7 bases matching TRBD2. From germline, CDR1 is KGHSH and CDR2 LQKENI. The J segment lost 1 base and the V segment lost 1 base, leaving 8 bases of the junction unmatched. This CDR3 has 17 residues. The CDR3 loop reads CASSPRPTSEGTDTQYF. CDR3 bases: TGTGCCAGCTCACCACGGCCAACTAGCGAAGGCACAGATACGCAGTATTTT.

The chain recombines TRBV7-9 with TRBJ1-2; TRBD1 agrees at 8 bases. CDR1 is SEHNR, CDR2 FQNEAQ, per germline (reference sequence). J was trimmed by 8 bases and V by 1 base; bases with no gene match: 6. The CDR3 loop spans 14 amino acids. The CDR3 is CASSLGQGLGGYTF. In nucleotides, the CDR3 is TGTGCCAGCAGCTTAGGACAGGGGTTGGGAGGCTACACCTTC. Full variable domain (outside the CDR3, taken from reference TRBV7-9 and TRBJ1-2): DTGVSQNPRHKITKRGQNVTFRCDPISEHNRLYWYRQTLGQGPEFLTYFQNEAQLEKSRLLSDRFSAERPKGSFSTLEIQRTEQGDSAMYLCASSLGQGLGGYTFGSGTRLTVV.

The CDR3 DNA follows: TGTGCCTGGTCCCGAAAAGGGAGTACTACTGAAGCTTTCTTT. Its translation: CAWSRKGSTTEAFF. This chain uses TRBV30 with TRBJ1-1; no definite D call. Germline V gene lookup returns CDR1 GTSNPN and CDR2 SVGIG (reference sequence). The CDR3 covers 14 residues. The V gene lost 5 bases and the J gene lost 5 bases, with 18 bases spanning the gap.

This chain uses TRBV10-3 with TRBJ1-5; 9 nucleotides line up with TRBD1. This CDR3 contains 18 residues. Losses at the gene ends were 0 bases for V and 7 bases for J; bases not matched to a gene: 13. Germline CDR1 reads ENHRY; CDR2 reads SYGVKD. The CDR3 spells CAISESNQGTGNNQPQHF. Here the CDR3 DNA reads TGTGCCATCAGTGAGTCTAATCAGGGGACAGGGAATAACCAGCCCCAGCATTTT.

This sequence joins TRBV6-2 or TRBV6-3 and TRBJ2-2, with D possibly TRBD1 on 6 matching bases. Germline V gene sequence: CDR1 MNHEY, CDR2 SVGEGT. This CDR3 region has 17 residues. The ends were cut back, 0 bases at V and 5 bases at J, with 16 bases in the middle. Here the CDR3 reads CASSYSTQGIGTGELFF. DNA of the CDR3: TGTGCCAGCAGTTACTCGACTCAGGGGATTGGGACCGGGGAGCTGTTTTTT.

The rearrangement joins TRBV19 to TRBJ2-1; D unresolved. Germline V CDR1 and CDR2: LNHDA, SQIVND (reference sequence). The V end lost 3 bases, the J end lost 0 bases, and 6 bases lay between the germline ends. The CDR3 has 14 amino acids. The CDR3 sequence is CASSIMSSYNEQFF. CDR3 nucleotides: TGTGCCAGTAGTATCATGAGCTCCTACAATGAGCAGTTCTTC.

CDR3 sequence (DNA): TGCGCCAGCAGCTCGGGACAGGGGGCGAGGGCCTACAATGAGCAGTTCTTC. Its protein is CASSSGQGARAYNEQFF. The rearrangement uses TRBV5-1 and TRBJ2-1; 12 bases fit TRBD1. The CDR3 contains 17 residues. Trimming cost V 3 bases and J 2 bases; bases outside gene matches: 6. From germline, CDR1 is SGHRS and CDR2 YFSETQ.

This chain connects TRBV19 to TRBJ1-5; D is perhaps TRBD1 (6 bases). The V gene lost 3 bases and the J gene lost 10 bases, with 13 bases spanning the gap. There are 13 residues in the CDR3. Germline CDR1 LNHDA, CDR2 SQIVND (reference sequence). The CDR3 here is CASSIRTDSPQHF. The CDR3 DNA sequence: TGTGCCAGTAGTATCCGGACAGATAGCCCCCAGCATTTT.